A selection of T cell receptor beta chains follows, all from one sample in a study of shared clonotypes between healthy human individuals. TCRdb keeps only in-frame clones here, not all; method: immunoSEQ multiplex PCR. Here the sample spans a few million clones, over 85% being singletons. Source material: naive CD4+ T cells from PBMCs. These receptors originate from a man between 18 and 29 years old in good health. Some clones in this sample may be carry-over from other donors' samples. Both conserved end residues are part of each CDR3.

V: TRBV11-2
CDR3: CASSLTSGSSYEQYF

V: TRBV10-2
CDR3: CASWRGSYNEQFF

V: TRBV7-3
CDR3: CASSPTGGRTDTQYF

V: TRBV25-1
CDR3: CASSVDGGRAEVPGELFF

V: TRBV7-8
CDR3: CASSLGQGLLSNQPQHF

V: TRBV28
CDR3: CASGTSGALDLEQYF

V: TRBV6-1
CDR3: CASSQGTGGHEQYF

V: TRBV2
CDR3: CASSAQGTDTQYF

V: TRBV5-1
CDR3: CASSLGGFDTNYGYTF

V: TRBV6-6
CDR3: CASNRPGSGNTIYF

V: TRBV28
CDR3: CASSLSPAQETQYF